Shown below are 6 T cell receptor beta chains from a single sample sequenced in a study of OX40 agonist ivuxolimab in advanced cancers. Method: immunoSEQ multiplex PCR; TCRdb's copy keeps in-frame clones and lacks some. Seen here are approximately 76,000 clones, approximately 85% observed once, and the top ten hold roughly 6%. The sample was CD4+ or CD8+ T cells sorted from blood, taken in a trial of the OX40 agonist ivuxolimab. The receptors shown here come from an adult with an advanced solid tumor such as melanoma, head and neck, liver or kidney cancer.

The rearrangement links TRBV2 to TRBJ2-5; no clear D gene. In germline, CDR1 is SNHLY, CDR2 FYNNEI. V lost 5 bases and J lost 4, with 5 bases in between. The CDR3 runs 11 residues. The CDR3 loop is CASSPLETQYF. CDR3 nucleotide sequence: TGTGCCAGCAGTCCGTTAGAGACCCAGTACTTC.

V is TRBV9 and J is TRBJ1-3, with a weak D call TRBD1 (5 bases). Per germline, CDR1 SGDLS and CDR2 YYNGEE. The CDR3 consists of 18 residues. Trimming shortened V by 7 bases and J by 0 bases, and 23 bases separated the two germline ends. The CDR3 here is CASQVGSGGAHSGNTIYF. CDR3 in DNA: TGTGCCAGCCAGGTGGGTTCGGGAGGGGCCCACTCTGGAAACACCATATATTTT.

The chain is built from TRBV5-1 and TRBJ2-1, with TRBD2 matching over 10 bases. Germline CDR1 is SGHRS and CDR2 is YFSETQ. The V segment lost 4 bases and the J segment 4 bases; nucleotides outside the gene matches: 5. The CDR3 spans 15 residues. The CDR3 loop is CASSRTSGTYNEQFF. DNA for the CDR3: TGCGCCAGCAGCAGGACTAGCGGAACTTACAATGAGCAGTTCTTC.

In this sample, this clone turned up once. V gene TRBV7-2 combines with J gene TRBJ2-2; no clear D. Deletions cut 6 bases from V and 6 bases from J, with 17 bases between. This CDR3 spans 15 amino acids. The V gene's germline CDR1 is SGHTA and CDR2 FQGNSA. CDR3 in DNA: TGTGCCAGCAGTAAGGACCCCCCGGCGTCCGGGGAGCTGTTTTTT. The encoded protein is CASSKDPPASGELFF.

This chain joins TRBV6-6 and TRBJ2-7; D might be TRBD1 or TRBD2, each matching 5 bases. The CDR3 runs 14 residues. The germline V gene has CDR1 MNHNY and CDR2 SVGAGI (reference sequence). V lost 6 bases to trimming and J lost 6 bases, with 18 bases between them. The DNA for the CDR3 is TGTGCCAGCAGAGAGACCCCGAGGGGAGCCGAGCAGTACTTC. Its translation: CASRETPRGAEQYF.

V usage is TRBV12-5 and J usage is TRBJ1-3; D may be TRBD1 (6 bases). The CDR3 contains 20 residues. The V gene lost 0 bases and the J gene lost 0 bases, with 21 bases spanning the gap. CDR1 is LGHNT and CDR2 is FRNRAP in the germline V gene. CDR3 sequence: CASGLVTGTPSALSGNTIYF. The CDR3 DNA is TGTGCTAGTGGTTTGGTTACAGGGACCCCCTCGGCCCTCTCTGGAAACACCATATATTTT.